This T cell receptor beta chain was obtained from a study of CD8 T cells in ankylosing spondylitis. The V gene end was trimmed by 10 bases and the J gene end by 6 bases; junction bases not matched to a gene: 4. The germline V gene encodes CDR1 KGHDR and CDR2 SFDVKD. The CDR3 contains 12 residues. TCRdb analysed the 5' RACE reads with MiXCR anew, one entry per CDR3 protein. The data contain about 250,000 distinct CDR3 sequences, 30% to 35% of them singletons. The table lists this clonotype with a few counts. The chain combines TRBV24-1 with TRBJ1-2, with 10 bases fitting TRBD1. Specimen: blood, either unsorted or a sorted T cell fraction (not recorded which). The receptor was isolated from a male donor with ankylosing spondylitis or in good health (not recorded which). DNA of the CDR3: TGTGCCACTCGTGGGACAGGGGATGGCTACACCTTC. Amino acid sequence: CATRGTGDGYTF.